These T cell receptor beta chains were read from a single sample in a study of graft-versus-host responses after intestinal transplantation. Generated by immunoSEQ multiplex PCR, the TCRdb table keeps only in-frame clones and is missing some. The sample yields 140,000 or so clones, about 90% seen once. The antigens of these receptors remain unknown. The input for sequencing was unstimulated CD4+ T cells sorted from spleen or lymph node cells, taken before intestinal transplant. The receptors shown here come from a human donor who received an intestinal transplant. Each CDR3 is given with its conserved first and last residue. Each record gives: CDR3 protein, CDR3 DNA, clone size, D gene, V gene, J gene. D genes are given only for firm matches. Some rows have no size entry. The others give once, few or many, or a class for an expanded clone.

CASSSGQPFFGRGGYTF,TGTGCCAGCAGTTCGGGACAGCCTTTCTTCGGGCGCGGTGGCTACACCTTC,-,TRBD1,TRBV28,TRBJ1-2
CSAGGYEQYF,TGCAGTGCTGGCGGCTACGAGCAGTACTTC,-,-,TRBV20-1,TRBJ2-7
CASSVQGRWTGELFF,TGTGCCAGCAGCGTACAGGGGAGATGGACCGGGGAGCTGTTTTTT,once,TRBD1,TRBV5-6,TRBJ2-2
CASSHGTTDEQYF,TGCGCCAGCAGTCACGGGACTACCGACGAGCAGTACTTC,-,TRBD2,TRBV5-1,TRBJ2-7
CASSLRGGGGNQPQHF,TGTGCCAGCAGCTTAAGAGGGGGGGGCGGCAATCAGCCCCAGCATTTT,-,-,TRBV7-8,TRBJ1-5
CASSLTPYNEQFF,TGCGCCAGCAGCCTGACACCCTACAATGAGCAGTTCTTC,-,-,TRBV4-1,TRBJ2-1
CASSQGQGQPGNTIYF,TGCGCCAGCAGCCAAGGACAGGGACAGCCTGGAAACACCATATATTTT,-,TRBD1,TRBV4-3,TRBJ1-3
CASSLIGITYNSPLHF,TGTGCCAGCAGTTTAATCGGGATAACCTATAATTCACCCCTCCACTTT,-,-,TRBV27,TRBJ1-6
CASGGALSYNEQFF,TGTGCCAGCGGAGGGGCCCTATCCTACAATGAGCAGTTCTTC,-,-,TRBV6-5,TRBJ2-1
CATSRTGTGNTIYF,TGTGCCACCAGCAGAACAGGGACTGGAAACACCATATATTTT,-,-,TRBV15,TRBJ1-3
CASSLIAFLGYEQYF,TGTGCCAGCAGCTTAATAGCCTTCCTAGGTTACGAGCAGTACTTC,-,-,TRBV7-2,TRBJ2-7
CASSQPGRRQPQHF,TGTGCCAGCAGCCAGCCGGGACGGAGACAGCCCCAGCATTTT,-,-,TRBV4-2,TRBJ1-5
CASSGTGGGNQPQHF,TGTGCCAGCAGTGGGACAGGTGGAGGCAATCAGCCCCAGCATTTT,-,TRBD1,TRBV6-5,TRBJ1-5
CASSLRAYPTEAFF,TGTGCCAGCAGCTTACGGGCATATCCCACTGAAGCTTTCTTT,-,-,TRBV7-3,TRBJ1-1
CASSLVANTEAFF,TGCGCCAGCAGCTTGGTGGCGAACACTGAAGCTTTCTTT,-,-,TRBV5-1,TRBJ1-1
CASSRFPETQYF,TGTGCCAGCAGTCGATTCCCCGAGACCCAGTACTTC,once,-,TRBV2,TRBJ2-5
CASSATTGTTEAFF,TGTGCCAGCAGTGCAACGACAGGGACGACTGAAGCTTTCTTT,-,TRBD1,TRBV6-1,TRBJ1-1
CASSEMGTNYNEQFF,TGTGCCAGCAGTGAGATGGGGACCAACTACAATGAGCAGTTCTTC,-,-,TRBV6-1,TRBJ2-1
CASSLSGALTEAFF,TGTGCCAGCAGTTTATCAGGGGCATTGACTGAAGCTTTCTTT,-,-,TRBV28,TRBJ1-1
CASSIREGKLFF,TGTGCCAGCAGTATCAGGGAAGGAAAACTGTTTTTT,-,-,TRBV25-1,TRBJ1-4
CASSVATLGLAGEETQYF,TGTGCCAGCAGCGTAGCTACCCTAGGACTAGCGGGAGAAGAGACCCAGTACTTC,-,TRBD2,TRBV9,TRBJ2-5
CASSEFEGVGSHEQFF,TGTGCCAGCAGTGAATTTGAGGGAGTCGGTAGCCATGAGCAGTTCTTC,-,-,TRBV25-1,TRBJ2-1
CASSPRSGNTIYF,TGTGCCAGCAGCCCCCGATCTGGAAACACCATATATTTT,-,-,TRBV7-3,TRBJ1-3
CASSGQFPYNEQFF,TGTGCCAGCAGTGGACAGTTCCCCTACAATGAGCAGTTCTTC,-,-,TRBV6-1,TRBJ2-1
CASSLISLATSGTQETQYF,TGTGCCAGCAGCTTAATATCTTTGGCGACTAGCGGGACCCAAGAGACCCAGTACTTC,-,TRBD2,TRBV7-6,TRBJ2-5
CASSIVGGPSYNEQFF,TGTGCCAGTAGTATAGTAGGGGGGCCCTCCTACAATGAGCAGTTCTTC,-,-,TRBV19,TRBJ2-1
CASSESGGNQPQHF,TGTGCCAGTAGCGAATCAGGGGGTAATCAGCCCCAGCATTTT,-,TRBD1,TRBV19,TRBJ1-5
CASTTRDGREAFF,TGTGCCAGCACCACCAGGGATGGCCGTGAAGCTTTCTTT,-,-,TRBV7-9,TRBJ1-1